These 31 T cell receptor beta chains originate from one sample sequenced in a study of T cell repertoires in cytomegalovirus infection (dated by TCRdb to 2018 to 2020). The reads were generated on an Illumina HiSeq 1500. The public reads were quality trimmed at Q25 with fastp and then assembled into clones with MiXCR by TCRdb, keeping productive beta chains. All rows with the same CDR3 protein become a single entry with the most common DNA and genes. A total of around 240,000 distinct CDR3 sequences appear in this sample, about 23% of them only once. The ten largest clones take up around a sixth of the sample. Sequencing input: CD8+ T cells from PBMCs. These receptors all come from a human donor in good health (CMV status not recorded). Some clones in this sample may be carry-over from other donors' samples.

The rearrangement links TRBV7-9 to TRBJ1-3, with a possible D match to TRBD1 (5 bases). This CDR3 is built from 14 residues. Trimming left V 8 bases short and J 2 bases short, with 13 bases between. The germline CDR1 and CDR2 sequences are SEHNR and FQNEAQ (reference sequence). CDR3 bases: TGTGCCAGCTTAGGACAACTTACTGGAAACACCATATATTTT. It codes for CASLGQLTGNTIYF.

The chain is built from TRBV2 and TRBJ2-1; TRBD2 might be the D (6 bases). Trimming took off 9 bases at V and 7 bases at J, with 10 bases between the two ends. The germline CDR1 and CDR2 sequences are SNHLY and FYNNEI. The CDR3 has 11 amino acids. The CDR3 spells CARREANEQFF. The CDR3 DNA follows: TGTGCCAGGAGGGAGGCGAATGAGCAGTTCTTC.

In this sample, this clonotype turned up a few times. The chain employs TRBV24-1 and TRBJ2-5; the match to TRBD1 covers 7 bases. The CDR3 consists of 16 residues. The germline V gene has CDR1 KGHDR and CDR2 SFDVKD. The V gene end was trimmed by 4 bases and the J gene end by 1 base; junction bases not matched to a gene: 8. Written as DNA, the CDR3 is TGTGCCACCAGTGAGCCGGGACAGTCAACCCAAGAGACCCAGTACTTC. Its translation: CATSEPGQSTQETQYF.

This clonotype turned up a few times. The J gene is TRBJ1-6, the V gene TRBV27; D is undetermined. The V end lost 8 bases, the J end lost 7 bases, and 18 bases lay between the germline ends. The CDR3 consists of 15 residues. Germline CDR1 reads MNHEY; CDR2 reads SMNVEV (reference sequence). The CDR3 coding sequence is TGTGCCAGCGGACTTGGAGGGAGTCAAAATTCACCCCTCCACTTT. Its translation is CASGLGGSQNSPLHF.

V usage is TRBV23-1 and J usage is TRBJ2-7; unclear D gene. TRBV23-1 qualifies as an ORF whose function is uncertain. Trimming removed 2 bases from V and 0 bases from J, with 11 bases in between. The CDR3 length is 15 residues. The CDR3 reads CASSQGFLSSYEQYF. DNA of the CDR3: TGCGCCAGCAGTCAAGGGTTCCTTAGCTCCTACGAGCAGTACTTC.

This clonotype came up a few times. V and J are TRBV6-5 and TRBJ2-1; the match to TRBD2 covers 9 bases. V shed 4 bases and J 0 bases; nucleotides not matched to a gene: 10. This CDR3 has 18 amino acids. Germline-derived CDR1 and CDR2 are MNHEY and SVGAGI. The CDR3 coding sequence is TGTGCCAGCAGTTTCCCGGGACTAGCAACGAGCTCCTACAATGAGCAGTTCTTC. It translates to CASSFPGLATSSYNEQFF.

The chain has TRBV20-1 and TRBJ2-7, with TRBD1 matching 8 bases. The CDR3 is 15 amino acids. Trimming cost V 3 bases and J 2 bases; bases outside gene matches: 9. Germline CDR1 and CDR2: DFQATT and SNEGSKA (reference sequence). CDR3 nucleotide sequence: TGCAGTGCTAGCCCTTTCGACAGGGGTACCTACGAGCAGTACTTC. Translation gives CSASPFDRGTYEQYF.

This clonotype came up a few times. The genes are TRBV19 and TRBJ1-1, with unresolved D. Trimming stripped 3 bases from V and 3 bases from J, with 8 bases between. This CDR3 comprises 13 residues. Germline CDR1 reads LNHDA; CDR2 reads SQIVND (reference sequence). The CDR3 loop reads CASSILSHTEAFF. As DNA, the CDR3 is TGTGCCAGTAGTATCCTGAGCCACACTGAAGCTTTCTTT.

This clonotype was recorded many times. J is TRBJ2-1 and V is TRBV7-6; D possibly uses TRBD1 or TRBD2 (6 bases each). Deletions cut 1 base from V and 6 bases from J, with 19 bases between. The CDR3 has 17 amino acids. Looked up from germline, CDR1 is SGHVS and CDR2 is FNYEAQ. CDR3 nucleotide sequence: TGTGCCAGCAGCTTAGGCCCTTCGGGGGCGAGGGGCAATGAGCAGTTCTTC. It encodes CASSLGPSGARGNEQFF. Based on the CDR3 plus reference TRBV7-6 and TRBJ2-1, the full variable domain is GAGVSQSPRYKVTKRGQDVALRCDPISGHVSLYWYRQALGQGPEFLTYFNYEAQQDKSGLPNDRFSAERPEGSISTLTIQRTEQRDSAMYRCASSLGPSGARGNEQFFGPGTRLTVL.

This clonotype was seen at least ten times. The chain employs TRBV11-2 and TRBJ2-2, with 8 bases fitting TRBD2. The J segment lost 4 bases and the V segment lost 7 bases, leaving 14 bases of the junction unmatched. Germline lookup yields CDR1 SGHAT and CDR2 FQNNGV. The length of the CDR3 is 17 residues. CDR3 nucleotides: TGTGCCAGCACTTCACGGGAAGCGGGGGTTCTCACCGGGGAGCTGTTTTTT. This codes for CASTSREAGVLTGELFF.

The chain combines TRBV20-1 with TRBJ2-3, with TRBD2 matching over 8 bases. With 1 base clipped from V and 6 bases from J, the junction kept 3 bases outside the gene matches. Germline CDR1 is DFQATT and CDR2 is SNEGSKA (reference sequence). This CDR3 contains 13 residues. The CDR3 sequence is CSARGLAWDTQYF. CDR3 nucleotides: TGCAGTGCTAGAGGACTAGCGTGGGATACGCAGTATTTT.

This clonotype has just a few counts. The rearrangement joins TRBV7-9 to TRBJ2-4; D may match TRBD1 or TRBD2 (5 bases each). Trimming left V 5 bases short and J 8 bases short, with 22 bases between. The CDR3 loop spans 16 amino acids. Per the germline V gene, CDR1 is SEHNR and CDR2 is FQNEAQ (reference sequence). The CDR3 sequence is CASSAPRSASRDIQYF. Written as DNA, the CDR3 is TGTGCCAGCAGCGCGCCTCGATCGGCTAGCAGGGACATTCAGTACTTC.

This clonotype was seen a few times. The chain is built from TRBV28 and TRBJ2-3; 9 bases line up with TRBD2. The CDR3 is made up of 15 amino acids. Germline V CDR1 and CDR2: MDHEN, SYDVKM. The ends lost 2 bases at V and 4 bases at J; junction bases unmatched: 4. The CDR3 protein is CASSLSGGRADTQYF. CDR3 DNA sequence: TGTGCCAGCAGTTTAAGCGGGGGGAGGGCAGATACGCAGTATTTT.

The table lists this clonotype with a few counts. V and J are TRBV2 and TRBJ2-7, with 10 bases matching TRBD1. The CDR3 sequence is 16 residues long. V lost 4 bases to trimming and J lost 3 bases; unmatched junction nucleotides: 9. In germline, CDR1 is SNHLY, CDR2 FYNNEI. The CDR3 loop is CASSGYSGTGDYEQYF. The CDR3 DNA is TGTGCCAGCAGTGGTTACTCCGGGACAGGGGACTACGAGCAGTACTTC.

This clonotype was seen more than once but under ten times. The chain has TRBV6-6 and TRBJ2-7; 7 nucleotides align to TRBD1. The germline gives CDR1 MNHNY, CDR2 SVGAGI (reference sequence). This CDR3 is 12 amino acids long. V gave up 6 bases and J gave up 6 bases; unmatched junction bases: 5. CDR3 sequence: CASRSYRGEQYF. The CDR3 DNA reads as TGTGCCAGCAGATCCTACAGGGGCGAGCAGTACTTC.

This chain joins TRBV6-2 or TRBV6-3 and TRBJ2-3; 9 positions agree with TRBD1. The CDR3 has 17 amino acids. Germline assignment: CDR1 MNHEY and CDR2 SVGEGT. Losses at the gene ends were 0 bases for V and 4 bases for J; bases not matched to a gene: 8. CDR3 coding DNA: TGTGCCAGCAGTTACTCGAAGTACAGGGGGCGCCCAGATACGCAGTATTTT. Translating gives CASSYSKYRGRPDTQYF.

In DNA, the CDR3 is TGTGCCAGCACCTCTAGCGGGGGAAGGGAGACCCAGTACTTC. Translating gives CASTSSGGRETQYF. J is TRBJ2-5 and V is TRBV28; 10 positions match TRBD2. CDR3 length: 14 amino acids. V shed 7 bases, J shed 5 bases, and the junction held 7 bases outside the gene matches. CDR1 is MDHEN and CDR2 is SYDVKM in the germline V gene.

A few counts support this clonotype. This chain links TRBV19 with TRBJ1-5; maybe TRBD1 (5 bases). There are 15 residues in the CDR3. Trimming pared 3 bases from V and 3 bases from J, leaving 12 bases between. Germline V CDR1 and CDR2: LNHDA, SQIVND (reference sequence). For the CDR3, the DNA is TGTGCCAGTAGTATCCGGGGGGTCCTCAATCAGCCCCAGCATTTT. This translates into CASSIRGVLNQPQHF.

This clonotype was seen only a few times. The CDR3 DNA is TGTGCCAGCAGTCCCCAAACATGGGACATTAGCACAGATACGCAGTATTTT. Protein: CASSPQTWDISTDTQYF. The V and J genes are TRBV12-3 or TRBV12-4 and TRBJ2-3; the D gene is possibly TRBD1 (6 bases). Trimming took off 5 bases at V and 0 bases at J, with 18 bases between the two ends. The CDR3 contains 17 residues.

This clonotype was recorded at least ten times. The rearrangement joins TRBV10-3 to TRBJ1-2; D is uncertain. Trimming left V 2 bases short and J 4 bases short, with 14 bases between. The germline V gene has CDR1 ENHRY and CDR2 SYGVKD. The CDR3 runs 15 residues. The CDR3 DNA reads as TGTGCCATCAGTGAGGTTCGCGGGGAGGCCTATGGCTACACCTTC. Translated, it gives CAISEVRGEAYGYTF.

The gene calls are TRBV2 and TRBJ2-1, with D possibly matching TRBD2 (5 bases). Between the trimmed V and J ends, which lost 6 bases and 10 bases, there was a span of 10 bases. Per germline, CDR1 SNHLY and CDR2 FYNNEI. The CDR3 has 11 residues. CDR3 coding DNA: TGTGCCAGCAGAGAGGGCCCCGAGCAGTTCTTC. It codes for CASREGPEQFF.

In its sample, this clonotype was seen a few times. V is TRBV9 and J is TRBJ1-4; the match to TRBD1 covers 9 bases. Germline CDR1 reads SGDLS; CDR2 reads YYNGEE. The CDR3 length is 16 residues. The V segment lost 3 bases and the J segment 6 bases; nucleotides outside the gene matches: 9. CDR3 bases: TGTGCCAGCAGCGCGGGACCAGGGACAGGGTATGAAAAACTGTTTTTT. This codes for CASSAGPGTGYEKLFF.

This clonotype was observed at least ten times. The chain carries TRBV7-9 and TRBJ2-7, with 9 bases matching TRBD1. Germline CDR1 is SEHNR and CDR2 is FQNEAQ (reference sequence). V lost 4 bases, J lost 2 bases, and 6 bases stayed unmatched. CDR3 length: 15 residues. CDR3 amino acids: CASSSTRQGAYEQYF. CDR3 DNA: TGTGCCAGCAGCTCGACCAGACAGGGGGCCTACGAGCAGTACTTC.

The rearrangement uses TRBV9 and TRBJ2-6; the match to TRBD1 covers 11 bases. Trimming removed 4 bases from V and 0 bases from J; junction bases left unmatched: 9. Germline CDR1 reads SGDLS; CDR2 reads YYNGEE. CDR3 length equals 19 residues. The CDR3 DNA follows: TGTGCCAGCAGCCCCGGGTGGGGACAGGGGGACTCTGGGGCCAACGTCCTGACTTTC. It encodes CASSPGWGQGDSGANVLTF.

The chain has TRBV7-2 and TRBJ2-5; 9 bases align to TRBD2. Germline loops: CDR1 SGHTA, CDR2 FQGNSA. J lost 5 bases, V lost 6 bases, and 10 bases had no gene match. There are 15 residues in the CDR3. In nucleotides, the CDR3 is TGTGCCAGCAGTCAGAATCGGCTAGCGGGGGAGACCCAGTACTTC. Protein sequence: CASSQNRLAGETQYF.

This clonotype was counted ten times or more. The CDR3 loop is CASSPAADTQYF. The CDR3 region has the DNA TGTGCCAGCAGCCCCGCTGCAGATACGCAGTATTTT. The chain uses TRBV12-3 or TRBV12-4 and TRBJ2-3; D unclear. V lost 6 bases, J lost 4 bases, and 8 bases lay in between. The CDR3 length is 12 residues.

This clonotype was observed a few times. The V call is TRBV5-8, the J call TRBJ1-1, with D tentatively TRBD1 (6 bases). V was shortened by 0 bases and J by 4 bases, with 13 bases between the two germline ends. Germline V gene data show CDR1 as SGHTS and CDR2 as YDEGEE. This CDR3 contains 15 residues. The CDR3: CASSLVWGPGTEAFF. The CDR3, as DNA: TGTGCCAGCAGCTTGGTGTGGGGGCCGGGCACTGAAGCTTTCTTT.

This clonotype has more than one count but fewer than ten. The chain combines TRBV6-8 with TRBJ2-7; no firm D call. The germline V gene has CDR1 MNHGY and CDR2 SAAAGT. The length of the CDR3 is 16 residues. The germline V and J ends were trimmed by 6 bases and 6 bases, with 24 bases remaining between them. The CDR3 coding sequence is TGTGCCAGCAGCTTCACAATGAGGTTTGGAATGGCCGAGCAGTACTTC. Amino acid sequence: CASSFTMRFGMAEQYF.

This clonotype occurred a few times. The V gene is TRBV7-9, the J gene TRBJ2-7; 8 bases align to TRBD2. CDR1 and CDR2 from the germline V gene are SEHNR and FQNEAQ (reference sequence). The V gene end was trimmed by 8 bases and the J gene end by 5 bases; junction bases not matched to a gene: 8. This CDR3 is built from 13 residues. The CDR3 reads CASRGGLSNEQYF. The CDR3 DNA is TGTGCCAGCCGGGGGGGGCTCTCGAACGAGCAGTACTTC.

This clonotype showed up many times. The chain is built from TRBV7-9 and TRBJ2-1; D unclear. The CDR3 extends over 12 amino acids. Germline-derived CDR1 and CDR2 are SEHNR and FQNEAQ (reference sequence). V lost 4 bases and J lost 7, with 8 bases in between. This chain's CDR3 is CASSSASNEQFF. The DNA of the CDR3 is TGTGCCAGCAGCTCAGCAAGTAATGAGCAGTTCTTC.

The chain joins TRBV7-3 to TRBJ2-5, with D possibly being TRBD2 (6 bases). V lost 2 bases to trimming and J lost 3 bases, with 13 bases between them. The CDR3 is made up of 15 amino acids. Germline loops: CDR1 SGHTA, CDR2 FQGTGA. In DNA form, the CDR3 reads TGTGCCAGCAGCTTACAGAGAAGGAGGGAAGAGACCCAGTACTTC. It codes for CASSLQRRREETQYF. Filled out from reference TRBV7-3 and TRBJ2-5, the complete variable domain reads GAGVSQTPSNKVTEKGKYVELRCDPISGHTALYWYRQSLGQGPEFLIYFQGTGAADDSGLPNDRFFAVRPEGSVSTLKIQRTERGDSAVYLCASSLQRRREETQYFGPGTRLLVL.